This entry lists 27 T cell receptor beta chains sequenced from one sample in a study of technical replicates of blood from several donors. TCRdb's copy holds only in-frame clones and misses some; the assay was immunoSEQ multiplex PCR. The sample lists around 84,000 clones; approximately 92% were seen once. The sample taken for sequencing was T cells isolated from PBMCs. The receptors stem from a human donor in good health.

The chain carries TRBV9 and TRBJ2-5; D is perhaps TRBD2 (8 bases). The CDR3 spans 17 residues. The V end was cut by 4 bases, the J end by 4 bases, with 23 bases between. Germline V gene sequence: CDR1 SGDLS, CDR2 YYNGEE. This CDR3 reads CASSSGGSGMRGETQYF. The CDR3 DNA sequence: TGTGCCAGCAGCTCAGGGGGTAGCGGGATGAGGGGAGAGACCCAGTACTTC.

The chain uses TRBV5-1 and TRBJ2-1, with 13 bases fitting TRBD2. Germline CDR1 is SGHRS and CDR2 is YFSETQ. Trimming took 2 bases from V and 7 from J; bases not matched to a gene: 3. This CDR3 has 15 residues. The CDR3 coding sequence is TGCGCCAGCAGCTTAGGACTAGCGGGAGATAATGAGCAGTTCTTC. This translates into CASSLGLAGDNEQFF.

The rearrangement uses TRBV7-9 and TRBJ1-5, with D perhaps TRBD1 (5 bases). V was pared by 10 bases and J by 3 bases, with 19 bases between. Germline values: CDR1 SEHNR, CDR2 FQNEAQ (reference sequence). This CDR3 contains 15 residues. This CDR3 is CATCRGGEPNQPQHF. Written as DNA, the CDR3 is TGTGCCACCTGCCGGGGGGGGGAACCCAATCAGCCCCAGCATTTT.

The rearrangement uses TRBV9 and TRBJ1-1; TRBD1 might be the D (5 bases). V dropped 4 bases and J dropped 6 bases, with 16 bases sitting between them. Germline V gene sequence: CDR1 SGDLS, CDR2 YYNGEE. This CDR3 spans 14 amino acids. CDR3 bases: TGTGCCAGCAGCCCCCGGGGGTCCTACCCTGAAGCTTTCTTT. It translates to CASSPRGSYPEAFF.

V usage is TRBV6-1 and J usage is TRBJ2-7, with 7 bases matching TRBD2. The CDR3 contains 15 residues. The junction had 12 bases not matched to a gene; V was cut back by 7 bases and J by 3 bases. CDR1 is MNHNS, CDR2 SASEGT, per germline. The CDR3 DNA reads TGTGCCAGCATCGACCCCGGGGACTATAGCTACGAGCAGTACTTC. Protein: CASIDPGDYSYEQYF.

The gene calls are TRBV6-1 and TRBJ2-7; maybe TRBD1 (6 bases). Germline V gene data show CDR1 as MNHNS and CDR2 as SASEGT. This CDR3 spans 12 amino acids. V shed 0 bases and J shed 13 bases, with 13 bases lying between them. DNA of the CDR3: TGTGCCAGCAGTGAAGCGCTTGGGGGCATATACTTC. Translated: CASSEALGGIYF.

The chain uses TRBV2 and TRBJ2-1; 8 nucleotides match TRBD1. Germline CDR1 and CDR2: SNHLY and FYNNEI. This CDR3 region has 15 residues. The junction had 11 bases not matched to a gene; V was cut back by 6 bases and J by 7 bases. The CDR3 nucleotides read TGTGCCAGCAGAGCTGGACAGGGCGCGGGAAATGAGCAGTTCTTC. Protein: CASRAGQGAGNEQFF.

V gene TRBV10-1 combines with J gene TRBJ1-2; D is unclear. The CDR3 spans 13 residues. Germline CDR1 WNHNN, CDR2 SYGVQD (reference sequence). V shed 6 bases and J shed 5 bases, with 13 bases lying between them. The CDR3 protein is CASSEGVQYGYTF. In DNA form, the CDR3 reads TGCGCCAGCAGCGAAGGCGTACAGTATGGCTACACCTTC.

The genes are TRBV5-5 and TRBJ2-7; TRBD1 matches 7 bases. V shed 2 bases and J 0 bases; nucleotides not matched to a gene: 11. Looked up from germline, CDR1 is SGHKS and CDR2 is YYEKEE (reference sequence). This CDR3 region has 17 residues. This chain's CDR3 is CASSFRFTGTDSYEQYF. CDR3 nucleotide sequence: TGTGCCAGCAGCTTCAGGTTCACCGGGACAGACTCCTACGAGCAGTACTTC.

The chain recombines TRBV6-1 with TRBJ1-5; possibly TRBD1 for D (6 bases). CDR3 length: 13 amino acids. V was trimmed by 10 bases and J by 2 bases, leaving 12 bases between them. Germline CDR1 is MNHNS and CDR2 is SASEGT. CDR3 nucleotides: TGTGCCACACAGGGTTCGGGCAATCAGCCCCAGCATTTT. Its translation is CATQGSGNQPQHF.

The genes are TRBV6-5 and TRBJ2-1; 11 bases map to TRBD2. Germline V CDR1 and CDR2: MNHEY, SVGAGI. The CDR3 is made up of 15 amino acids. The trim removed 6 bases at V and 3 bases at J, leaving 4 bases unmatched. The chain's CDR3 is CASSPGTSGYNEQFF. CDR3 in DNA: TGTGCCAGCAGCCCAGGGACTAGCGGCTACAATGAGCAGTTCTTC.

V and J are TRBV9 and TRBJ2-5, with D tentatively TRBD1 (6 bases). Trimming left V 3 bases short and J 9 bases short, with 24 bases between. The length of the CDR3 is 16 residues. The germline gives CDR1 SGDLS, CDR2 YYNGEE. CDR3 amino acids: CASSAGGDNSQVSQYF. DNA for the CDR3: TGTGCCAGCAGCGCCGGTGGGGACAACAGCCAAGTATCCCAGTACTTC.

The V call is TRBV30, the J call TRBJ1-1; TRBD1 is a possible D gene (5 bases). Germline V gene lookup returns CDR1 GTSNPN and CDR2 SVGIG (reference sequence). This CDR3 has 14 amino acids. Deletions cut 3 bases from V and 4 bases from J, with 15 bases between. The CDR3 DNA reads as TGTGCCTGGAGACGCCTCAGGGAGGGCACTGAAGCTTTCTTT. Encoded protein: CAWRRLREGTEAFF.

The chain is built from TRBV5-4 and TRBJ2-3; 11 nucleotides agree with TRBD1. The germline V gene has CDR1 SGHNT and CDR2 YYREEE (reference sequence). The CDR3 runs 14 residues. After removal of 5 bases from V and 6 bases from J, the junction contained 5 bases not matched to a gene. Here the CDR3 reads CASSRTGGWDTQYF. The DNA for the CDR3 is TGTGCCAGCAGTAGGACAGGGGGCTGGGATACGCAGTATTTT. The complete variable domain, with remaining parts taken from reference TRBV5-4 and TRBJ2-3, reads ETGVTQSPTHLIKTRGQQVTLRCSSQSGHNTVSWYQQALGQGPQFIFQYYREEENGRGNFPPRFSGLQFPNYSSELNVNALELDDSALYLCASSRTGGWDTQYFGPGTRLTVL.

V usage is TRBV27 and J usage is TRBJ1-1; D unresolved. The germline CDR1 and CDR2 sequences are MNHEY and SMNVEV (reference sequence). There are 15 residues in the CDR3. Trimming left V 5 bases short and J 1 base short, with 14 bases between. For the CDR3, the DNA is TGTGCCAGCAGTCCTCGGGTCCTTCGGAACACTGAAGCTTTCTTT. Amino acid sequence: CASSPRVLRNTEAFF.

J is TRBJ2-2 and V is TRBV6-6, with TRBD1 matching 10 bases. The CDR3 length is 16 residues. Germline CDR1 reads MNHNY; CDR2 reads SVGAGI (reference sequence). The junction had 8 bases not matched to a gene; V was cut back by 5 bases and J by 5 bases. CDR3 amino acids: CASSPVWTGGTGELFF. CDR3 nucleotides: TGTGCCAGCAGTCCGGTATGGACAGGGGGGACCGGGGAGCTGTTTTTT.

The chain links TRBV6-5 to TRBJ2-7, with D unclear. CDR1 MNHEY and CDR2 SVGAGI come from the germline V gene. Trimming stripped 6 bases from V and 5 bases from J, with 17 bases between. The CDR3 sequence is 14 residues long. The CDR3 nucleotides read TGTGCCAGCAGATACGACGGAGTTGGCCACGAGCAGTACTTC. This gives the protein CASRYDGVGHEQYF.

The V call is TRBV2, the J call TRBJ2-1, with TRBD2 identical over 15 bases. Per germline, CDR1 SNHLY and CDR2 FYNNEI. V dropped 6 bases and J dropped 8; count of bases not matched to a gene: 5. The CDR3 loop spans 15 amino acids. CDR3 sequence: CASRGTSGGLDEQFF. CDR3 DNA sequence: TGTGCCAGCAGGGGGACTAGCGGGGGGTTGGATGAGCAGTTCTTC. The full variable domain, with the rest looked up from reference TRBV2 and TRBJ2-1, is EPEVTQTPSHQVTQMGQEVILRCVPISNHLYFYWYRQILGQKVEFLVSFYNNEISEKSEIFDDQFSVERPDGSNFTLKIRSTKLEDSAMYFCASRGTSGGLDEQFFGPGTRLTVL.

This clone has just a few counts. This chain joins TRBV6-5 and TRBJ1-1; tentatively, D is TRBD1 (5 bases). This CDR3 has 13 residues. Germline V lookup: CDR1 MNHEY, CDR2 SVGAGI. V lost 10 bases, J lost 1 base, and 13 bases lay in between. The CDR3: CAIRSRENTEAFF. The CDR3 bases are TGTGCCATACGATCCAGGGAGAACACTGAAGCTTTCTTT.

The V and J genes are TRBV18 and TRBJ1-4; D is uncertain. V lost 6 bases, J lost 7 bases, and 18 bases lay in between. Germline V gene data show CDR1 as KGHSH and CDR2 as LQKENI. This CDR3 region has 15 residues. CDR3 sequence (DNA): TGTGCCAGCTCCCTTCTCTCTCAGGAGGGTGAAAAACTGTTTTTT. As protein: CASSLLSQEGEKLFF.

The chain employs TRBV6-4 and TRBJ1-1; 7 bases agree with TRBD1. CDR1 is MRHNA and CDR2 is SNTAGT in the germline V gene. V gave up 5 bases and J gave up 4 bases; unmatched junction bases: 7. The CDR3 runs 14 residues. DNA of the CDR3: TGTGCCAGCAGTACGCAGGGGGGATCCACTGAAGCTTTCTTT. Its translation: CASSTQGGSTEAFF.

The rearrangement joins TRBV5-1 to TRBJ1-1, with TRBD1 as a possible D gene (5 bases). Trimming pared 4 bases from V and 1 base from J, leaving 11 bases between. CDR3 length: 14 residues. Germline CDR1 reads SGHRS; CDR2 reads YFSETQ. CDR3 region: CASSQGLTNTEAFF. In DNA form, the CDR3 reads TGCGCCAGCAGCCAGGGACTGACGAACACTGAAGCTTTCTTT.

The chain joins TRBV6-1 to TRBJ1-3; D is undetermined. The CDR3 sequence is 15 residues long. Deletions cut 2 bases from V and 4 bases from J, with 12 bases between. Germline lookup yields CDR1 MNHNS and CDR2 SASEGT. The CDR3 sequence is CASSEFVSGGNTIYF. The CDR3 DNA is TGTGCCAGCAGTGAATTTGTGTCAGGCGGAAACACCATATATTTT.

J is TRBJ1-2 and V is TRBV5-4, with unresolved D. Trimming took 1 base from V and 2 from J, leaving 12 bases between them. The CDR3 runs 15 residues. Looked up from germline, CDR1 is SGHNT and CDR2 is YYREEE (reference sequence). CDR3 sequence (DNA): TGTGCCAGCAGCTTGTTAGGAGGCACGAACTATGGCTACACCTTC. Its protein product is CASSLLGGTNYGYTF.

This chain uses TRBV10-3 with TRBJ2-1, with 10 nucleotides matching TRBD2. V lost 2 bases to trimming and J lost 8 bases; unmatched junction nucleotides: 6. Germline values: CDR1 ENHRY, CDR2 SYGVKD. The CDR3 is made up of 15 amino acids. The CDR3 DNA is TGTGCCATCAGTGAGAGGACTAGCGGAGAACATGAGCAGTTCTTC. Protein product: CAISERTSGEHEQFF.

This chain uses TRBV30 with TRBJ1-2, with 7 bases aligning to TRBD1. Per the germline V gene, CDR1 is GTSNPN and CDR2 is SVGIG (reference sequence). V lost 7 bases and J lost 0; bases outside the gene matches: 5. The CDR3 totals 13 residues. The CDR3 nucleotides are TGTGCCTACCGACAGGGAGCTAACTATGGCTACACCTTC. It translates to CAYRQGANYGYTF.

V is TRBV5-1 and J is TRBJ2-1; 9 positions match TRBD2. From germline, CDR1 is SGHRS and CDR2 YFSETQ. The CDR3 length is 15 residues. V lost 0 bases and J lost 7; bases outside the gene matches: 5. The CDR3 loop reads CASSLETSGWNEQFF. The CDR3 bases are TGCGCCAGCAGCTTGGAAACTAGCGGGTGGAATGAGCAGTTCTTC.